This TCR beta chain emerged from a study of blood T cell repertoires in COVID-19. Study-wide context: The cDNA or gDNA used as material had been derived from T cells, B-cell-depleted T cells, or PBMCs.

V lost 6 bases, J lost 3 bases, and 2 bases stayed unmatched. Germline loops: CDR1 MDHEN, CDR2 SYDVKM. The CDR3 is 14 amino acids. Profiling relied on immunoSEQ multiplex PCR, and the TCRdb table lists in-frame clones only, not all of them. Of over 100,000 clones listed, approximately 70% are singletons. Specimen: peripheral blood. This TCR derives from a woman aged 70-85 years with acute or convalescent COVID-19. The rearrangement links TRBV28 to TRBJ1-6, with 7 bases that match TRBD1. In DNA form, the CDR3 reads TGTGCCAGCAGCTCAGGGGGCTATAATTCACCCCTCCACTTT. This encodes CASSSGGYNSPLHF.